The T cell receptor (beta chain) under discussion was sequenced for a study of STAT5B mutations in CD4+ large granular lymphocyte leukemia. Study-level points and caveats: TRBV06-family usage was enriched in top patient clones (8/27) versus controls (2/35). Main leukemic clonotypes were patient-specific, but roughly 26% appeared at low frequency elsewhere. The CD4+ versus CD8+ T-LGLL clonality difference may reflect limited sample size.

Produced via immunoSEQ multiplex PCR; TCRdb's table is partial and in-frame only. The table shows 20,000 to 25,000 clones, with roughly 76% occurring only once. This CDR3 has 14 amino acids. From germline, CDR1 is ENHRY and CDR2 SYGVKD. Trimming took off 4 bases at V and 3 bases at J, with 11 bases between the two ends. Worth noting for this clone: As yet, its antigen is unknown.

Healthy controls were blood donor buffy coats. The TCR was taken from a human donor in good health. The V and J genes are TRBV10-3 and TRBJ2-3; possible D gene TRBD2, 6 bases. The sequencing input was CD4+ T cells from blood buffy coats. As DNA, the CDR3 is TGTGCCATCAGTGGACTAGGTTCAACAGATACGCAGTATTTT. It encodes CAISGLGSTDTQYF.